Detailed here is one T cell receptor (beta chain). Its specificity is unknown. The data belong to a study of OX40 agonist ivuxolimab in advanced cancers. At the level of the study: Each patient was given ivuxolimab into a vein every 2 weeks, at 0.01 to 10 mg/kg. Each dose-escalation patient presented with hepatocellular carcinoma, melanoma, renal cell or head and neck cancer.

General observations from the study: Both CD4+ and CD8+ T cell populations in blood had undergone clonal expansion by week 6 at 0.1 to 3.0 mg/kg.

Libraries were prepared by immunoSEQ multiplex PCR; TCRdb keeps only in-frame clonotypes and omits some of them. The sample has about 64,000 clones; roughly 81% are singletons. This clonotype originated in an adult with an advanced solid tumor such as melanoma, head and neck, liver or kidney cancer. This material consisted of CD4+ or CD8+ T cells sorted from blood, taken in a trial of the OX40 agonist ivuxolimab.

In DNA form, the CDR3 reads TGTGCCAGTAGGTTGCGGGGGGTCAGCACAGATACGCAGTATTTT. This encodes CASRLRGVSTDTQYF. J is TRBJ2-3 and V is TRBV19; TRBD2 agrees at 8 bases. This CDR3 spans 15 amino acids. V trimming: 6 bases; J trimming: 0 bases; junction bases outside the gene matches: 5. Looked up from germline, CDR1 is LNHDA and CDR2 is SQIVND (reference sequence). Together with reference TRBV19 and TRBJ2-3, the CDR3 gives the full variable domain: DGGITQSPKYLFRKEGQNVTLSCEQNLNHDAMYWYRQDPGQGLRLIYYSQIVNDFQKGDIAEGYSVSREKKESFPLTVTSAQKNPTAFYLCASRLRGVSTDTQYFGPGTRLTVL.